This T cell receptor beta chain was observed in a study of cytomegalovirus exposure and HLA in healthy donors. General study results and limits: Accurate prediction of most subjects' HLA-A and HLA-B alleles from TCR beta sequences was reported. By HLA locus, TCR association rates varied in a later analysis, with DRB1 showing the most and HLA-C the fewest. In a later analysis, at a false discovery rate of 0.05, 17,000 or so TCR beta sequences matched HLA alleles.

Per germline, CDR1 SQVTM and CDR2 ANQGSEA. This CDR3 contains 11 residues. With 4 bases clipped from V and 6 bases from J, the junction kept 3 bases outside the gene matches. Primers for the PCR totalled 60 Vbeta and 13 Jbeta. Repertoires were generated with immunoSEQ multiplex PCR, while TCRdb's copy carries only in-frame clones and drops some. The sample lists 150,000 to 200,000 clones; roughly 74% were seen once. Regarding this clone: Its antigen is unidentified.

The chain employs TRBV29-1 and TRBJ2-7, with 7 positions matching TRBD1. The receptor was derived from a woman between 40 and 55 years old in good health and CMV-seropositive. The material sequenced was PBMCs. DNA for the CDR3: TGCAGCGTTGGGGACAGCCCCGAGCAGTACTTC. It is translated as CSVGDSPEQYF.